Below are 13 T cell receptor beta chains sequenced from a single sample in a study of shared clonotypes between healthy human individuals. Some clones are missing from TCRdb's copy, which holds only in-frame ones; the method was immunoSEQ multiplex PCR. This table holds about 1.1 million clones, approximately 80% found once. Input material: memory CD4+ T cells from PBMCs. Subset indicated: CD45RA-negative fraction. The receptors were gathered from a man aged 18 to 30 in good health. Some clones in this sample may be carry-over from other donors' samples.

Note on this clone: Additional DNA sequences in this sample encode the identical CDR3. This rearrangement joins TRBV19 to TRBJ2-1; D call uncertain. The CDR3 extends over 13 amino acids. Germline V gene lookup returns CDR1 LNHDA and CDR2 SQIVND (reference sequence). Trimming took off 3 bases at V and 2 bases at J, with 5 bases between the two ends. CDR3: CASSISPYNEQFF. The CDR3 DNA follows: TGTGCCAGTAGTATCTCCCCCTACAATGAGCAGTTCTTC.

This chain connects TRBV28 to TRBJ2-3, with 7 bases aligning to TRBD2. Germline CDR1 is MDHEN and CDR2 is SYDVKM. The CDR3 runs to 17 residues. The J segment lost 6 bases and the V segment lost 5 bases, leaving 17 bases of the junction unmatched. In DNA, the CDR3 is TGTGCCAGCAGTCTCGGAGCGGGACGAGACGGTTGGGATACGCAGTATTTT. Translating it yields CASSLGAGRDGWDTQYF. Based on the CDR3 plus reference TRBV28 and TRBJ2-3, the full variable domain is DVKVTQSSRYLVKRTGEKVFLECVQDMDHENMFWYRQDPGLGLRLIYFSYDVKMKEKGDIPEGYSVSREKKERFSLILESASTNQTSMYLCASSLGAGRDGWDTQYFGPGTRLTVL.

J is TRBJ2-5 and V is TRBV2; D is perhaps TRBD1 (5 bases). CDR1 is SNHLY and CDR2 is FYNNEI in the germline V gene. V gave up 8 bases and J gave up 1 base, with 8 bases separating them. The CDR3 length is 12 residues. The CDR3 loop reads CASATVQETQYF. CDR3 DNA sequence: TGTGCCAGCGCGACAGTCCAAGAGACCCAGTACTTC.

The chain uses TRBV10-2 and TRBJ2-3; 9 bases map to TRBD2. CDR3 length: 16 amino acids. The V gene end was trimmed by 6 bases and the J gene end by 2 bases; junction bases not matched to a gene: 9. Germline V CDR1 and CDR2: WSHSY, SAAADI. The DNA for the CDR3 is TGCGCCAGCAGGAGCCAAAGCGGGAGGCTCACAGATACGCAGTATTTT. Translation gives CASRSQSGRLTDTQYF.

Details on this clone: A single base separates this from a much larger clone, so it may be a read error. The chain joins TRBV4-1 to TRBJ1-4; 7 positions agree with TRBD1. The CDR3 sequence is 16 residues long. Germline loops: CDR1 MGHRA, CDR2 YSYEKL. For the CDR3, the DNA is TGCGCCGGCAGCCAAGATGACGGAGCAGGGGGTGAAAAACTGTTTTTT. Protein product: CAGSQDDGAGGEKLFF.

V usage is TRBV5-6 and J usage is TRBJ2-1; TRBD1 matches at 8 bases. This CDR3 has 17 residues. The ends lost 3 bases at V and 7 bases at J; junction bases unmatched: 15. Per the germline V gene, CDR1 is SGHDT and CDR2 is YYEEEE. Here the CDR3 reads CASSSGQGAGWLNEQFF. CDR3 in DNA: TGTGCCAGCAGCTCAGGTCAGGGGGCAGGCTGGCTGAATGAGCAGTTCTTC. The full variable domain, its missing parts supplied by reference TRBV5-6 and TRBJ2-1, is DAGVTQSPTHLIKTRGQQVTLRCSPKSGHDTVSWYQQALGQGPQFIFQYYEEEERQRGNFPDRFSGHQFPNYSSELNVNALLLGDSALYLCASSSGQGAGWLNEQFFGPGTRLTVL.

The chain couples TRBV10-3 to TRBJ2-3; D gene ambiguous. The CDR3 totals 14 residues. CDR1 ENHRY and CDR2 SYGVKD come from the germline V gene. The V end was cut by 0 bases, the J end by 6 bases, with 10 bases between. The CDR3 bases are TGTGCCATCAGTGAGTCCTACGGGTGGGATACGCAGTATTTT. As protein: CAISESYGWDTQYF.

The CDR3 spells CAISGRANTEAFF. CDR3 coding DNA: TGTGCCATCTCGGGACGGGCGAACACTGAAGCTTTCTTT. This chain links TRBV10-3 with TRBJ1-1; D might be TRBD1 (5 bases). Germline V gene lookup returns CDR1 ENHRY and CDR2 SYGVKD. The V and J ends lost 8 bases and 1 base respectively, with 11 bases between them. This CDR3 has 13 amino acids.

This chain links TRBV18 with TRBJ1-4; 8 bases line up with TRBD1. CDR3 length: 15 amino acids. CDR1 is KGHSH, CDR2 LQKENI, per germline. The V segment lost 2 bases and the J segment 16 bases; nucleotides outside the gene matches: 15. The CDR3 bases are TGTGCCAGCTCACCATTAGGAATAAGGGGACAGGCGGCGTTTTTT. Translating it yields CASSPLGIRGQAAFF.

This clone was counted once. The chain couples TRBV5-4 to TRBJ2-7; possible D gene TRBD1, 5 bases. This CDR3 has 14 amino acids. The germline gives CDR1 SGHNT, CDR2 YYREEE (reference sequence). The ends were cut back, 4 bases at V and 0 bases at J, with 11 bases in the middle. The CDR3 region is CASSATGSSYEQYF. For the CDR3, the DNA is TGTGCCAGCAGCGCAACAGGTTCCTCCTACGAGCAGTACTTC.

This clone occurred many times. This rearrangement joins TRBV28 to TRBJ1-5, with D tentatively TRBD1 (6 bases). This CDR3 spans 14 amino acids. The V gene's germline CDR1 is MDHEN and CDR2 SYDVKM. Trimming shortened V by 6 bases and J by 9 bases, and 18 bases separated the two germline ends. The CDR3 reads CASSGTTVSRPQHF. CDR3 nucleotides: TGTGCCAGCAGCGGGACAACGGTAAGCAGGCCCCAGCATTTT.

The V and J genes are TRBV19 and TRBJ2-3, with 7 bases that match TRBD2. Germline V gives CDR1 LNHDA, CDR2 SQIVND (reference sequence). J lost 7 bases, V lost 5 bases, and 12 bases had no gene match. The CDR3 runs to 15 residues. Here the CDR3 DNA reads TGTGCCAGTAGTCCAGCGGGACCGAGTGCGAATACGCAGTATTTT. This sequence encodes CASSPAGPSANTQYF.

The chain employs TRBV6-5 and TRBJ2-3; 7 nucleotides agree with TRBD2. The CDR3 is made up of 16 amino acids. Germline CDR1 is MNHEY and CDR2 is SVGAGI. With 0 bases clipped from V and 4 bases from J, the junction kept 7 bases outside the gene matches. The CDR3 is CASSYSSGGSADTQYF. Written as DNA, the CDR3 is TGTGCCAGCAGTTACTCGAGTGGCGGGAGCGCAGATACGCAGTATTTT.